This T cell receptor beta chain is from a study of blood T cells in healthy people across ages. A few counts support this clonotype. The CDR3 runs 15 residues. Between the trimmed V and J ends, which lost 3 bases and 3 bases, there was a span of 15 bases. CDR1 MNHEY and CDR2 SVGEGT come from the germline V gene. For the second PCR, which ran for about 6 to 11 cycles, a sample-barcoded 5' primer and a J-beta primer mix were used. MiXCR, run by TCRdb on the 5' RACE reads, gives a single entry per CDR3 protein. This sample yields approximately 1.5 million distinct CDR3 sequences, of which about 45% are seen a single time; 4% belongs to the top ten.

The receptor's source is a woman aged 18-30 years in good health. J is TRBJ2-7 and V is TRBV6-2 or TRBV6-3, with a tentative D call TRBD1 (5 bases). Specimen: blood. The CDR3 DNA reads as TGTGCCAGCAGTTATGGTACAGGTTCTCACTACGAGCAGTACTTC. Translated: CASSYGTGSHYEQYF.